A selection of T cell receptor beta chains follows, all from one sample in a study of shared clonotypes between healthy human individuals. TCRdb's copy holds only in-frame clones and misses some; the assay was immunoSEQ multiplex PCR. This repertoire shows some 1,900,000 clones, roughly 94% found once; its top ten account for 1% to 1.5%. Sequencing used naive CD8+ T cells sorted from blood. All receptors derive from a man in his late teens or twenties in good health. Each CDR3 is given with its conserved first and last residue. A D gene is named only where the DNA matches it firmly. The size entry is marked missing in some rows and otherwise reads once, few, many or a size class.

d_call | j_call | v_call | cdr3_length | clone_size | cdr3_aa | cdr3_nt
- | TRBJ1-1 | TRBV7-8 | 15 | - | CASSYAPGGEPEAFF | TGTGCCAGCAGTTACGCGCCTGGAGGGGAACCTGAAGCTTTCTTT
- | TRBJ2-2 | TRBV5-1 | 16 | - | CASSPKGEVVTGELFF | TGCGCCAGCAGCCCTAAGGGGGAGGTGGTCACCGGGGAGCTGTTTTTT
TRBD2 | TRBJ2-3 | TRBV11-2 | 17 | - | CASSLAGGGWSADTQYF | TGTGCCAGCAGCTTAGCGGGAGGAGGGTGGAGCGCAGATACGCAGTATTTT
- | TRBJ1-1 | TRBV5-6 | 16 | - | CASSSGQILLNTEAFF | TGTGCCAGCAGCTCCGGGCAGATCTTGCTGAACACTGAAGCTTTCTTT
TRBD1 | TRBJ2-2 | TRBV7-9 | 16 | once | CASSLGEGQITGELFF | TGTGCCAGCAGCTTAGGTGAGGGACAGATCACCGGGGAGCTGTTTTTT
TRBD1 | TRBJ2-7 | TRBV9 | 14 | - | CASSEGGSSYEQYF | TGTGCCAGCAGCGAAGGGGGCAGCTCCTACGAGCAGTACTTC
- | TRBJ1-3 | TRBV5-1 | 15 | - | CASSLGVGAEDTIYF | TGCGCCAGCAGCTTGGGGGTAGGCGCTGAGGACACCATATATTTT
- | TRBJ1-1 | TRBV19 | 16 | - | CASSISPSRIYTEAFF | TGTGCCAGTAGTATAAGTCCGTCCCGGATATACACTGAAGCTTTCTTT
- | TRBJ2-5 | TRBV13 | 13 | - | CASSLGREETQYF | TGTGCCAGCAGCCTTGGAAGGGAAGAGACCCAGTACTTC
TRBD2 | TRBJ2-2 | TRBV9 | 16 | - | CASSGALAGGFGELFF | TGTGCCAGCAGCGGCGCCCTAGCGGGAGGGTTCGGGGAGCTGTTTTTT
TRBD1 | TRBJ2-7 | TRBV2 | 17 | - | CASSPTLDRGHSYEQYF | TGTGCCAGCAGTCCTACCTTAGACAGGGGTCACTCCTACGAGCAGTACTTC
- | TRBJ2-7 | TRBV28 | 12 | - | CASSPRKYEQYF | TGTGCCAGCAGTCCCAGAAAATACGAGCAGTACTTC
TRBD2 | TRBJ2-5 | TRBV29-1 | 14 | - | CSAGPDGGQETQYF | TGCAGCGCAGGACCGGACGGGGGGCAAGAGACCCAGTACTTC
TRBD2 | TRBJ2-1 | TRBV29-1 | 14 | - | CSAIERERYNEQFF | TGCAGCGCAATAGAGCGGGAAAGATACAATGAGCAGTTCTTC
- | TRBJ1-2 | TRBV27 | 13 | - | CASSLNGAWGYTF | TGTGCCAGCAGTTTGAACGGAGCGTGGGGCTACACCTTC
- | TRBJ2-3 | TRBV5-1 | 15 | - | CASSLEVPSTDTQYF | TGCGCCAGCAGCTTGGAGGTCCCTAGCACAGATACGCAGTATTTT
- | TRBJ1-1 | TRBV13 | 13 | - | CASSLGPGSGAFF | TGTGCCAGCAGCTTAGGACCGGGCTCTGGAGCTTTCTTT
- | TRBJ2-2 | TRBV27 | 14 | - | CASSFAGLTGELFF | TGTGCCAGCAGTTTCGCGGGTCTAACCGGGGAGCTGTTTTTT
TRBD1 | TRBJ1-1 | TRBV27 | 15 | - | CASSPGTGLGTEAFF | TGTGCCAGCAGTCCCGGGACAGGGTTGGGCACTGAAGCTTTCTTT
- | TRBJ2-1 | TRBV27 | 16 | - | CASSLSSLASHNEQFF | TGTGCCAGCAGTTTATCGTCCCTAGCTTCCCACAATGAGCAGTTCTTC
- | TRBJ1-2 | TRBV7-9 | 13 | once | CASSFPGLDGYTF | TGTGCCAGCAGCTTTCCAGGGTTAGATGGCTACACCTTC
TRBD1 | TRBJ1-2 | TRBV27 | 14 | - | CASSNPGGGDGYTF | TGTGCCAGCTCAAACCCAGGGGGCGGTGATGGCTACACCTTC
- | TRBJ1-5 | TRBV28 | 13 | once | CASLGGSGGPQHF | TGTGCCAGCTTGGGGGGATCGGGTGGGCCCCAGCATTTT
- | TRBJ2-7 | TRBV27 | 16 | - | CASSLSKGHSSYEQYF | TGTGCCAGCAGTTTATCAAAGGGACACAGCTCCTACGAGCAGTACTTC
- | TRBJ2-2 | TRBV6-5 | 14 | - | CASSWGSNTGELFF | TGTGCCTCATCGTGGGGTTCCAACACCGGGGAGCTGTTTTTT